The sequence of this T cell receptor beta chain was determined in a study of blood T cell repertoires in COVID-19. At the level of the study: Some COVID-19 samples were acute and others convalescent; all came from the United States, Italy and Spain.

Per the original data handling: Quantification of nucleated cells was approximated via reference gene primer amplification. Assay: immunoSEQ multiplex PCR; the TCRdb copy retains only in-frame clones and omits some. D and trimming were read from the DNA, whereas the V and J calls and clone size are those reported in that table. Of some 250,000 clones listed, about 70% were seen once; the top ten hold about 3.5%. Trimming left V 1 base short and J 1 base short, with 13 bases between. The CDR3 consists of 16 residues. Germline loops: CDR1 MNHNS, CDR2 SASEGT. The TCR comes from a woman aged 80 or over with acute or convalescent COVID-19. This chain joins TRBV6-1 and TRBJ1-1; D ambiguous. Specimen: peripheral blood. The CDR3 region has the DNA TGTGCCAGCAGTGAAGGTTCGAGCCACCCGAACACTGAAGCTTTCTTT. Translation: CASSEGSSHPNTEAFF.